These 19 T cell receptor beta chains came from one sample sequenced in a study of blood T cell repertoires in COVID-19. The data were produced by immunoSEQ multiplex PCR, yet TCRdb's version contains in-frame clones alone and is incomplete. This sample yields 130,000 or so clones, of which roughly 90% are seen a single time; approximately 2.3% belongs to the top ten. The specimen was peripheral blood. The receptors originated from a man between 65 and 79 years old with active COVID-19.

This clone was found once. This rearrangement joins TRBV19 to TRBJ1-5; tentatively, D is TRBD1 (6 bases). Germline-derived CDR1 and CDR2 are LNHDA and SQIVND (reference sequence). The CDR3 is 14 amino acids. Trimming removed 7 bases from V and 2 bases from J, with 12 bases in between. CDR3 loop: CASMPGAGNQPQHF. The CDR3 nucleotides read TGTGCCAGTATGCCAGGGGCGGGCAATCAGCCCCAGCATTTT.

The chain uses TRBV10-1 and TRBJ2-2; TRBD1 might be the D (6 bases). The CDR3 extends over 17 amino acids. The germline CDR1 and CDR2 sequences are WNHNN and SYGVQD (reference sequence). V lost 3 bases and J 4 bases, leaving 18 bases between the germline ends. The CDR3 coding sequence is TGCGCCAGCAGTGACCGTTTTTCTACAGGGTCCACCGGGGAGCTGTTTTTT. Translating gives CASSDRFSTGSTGELFF.

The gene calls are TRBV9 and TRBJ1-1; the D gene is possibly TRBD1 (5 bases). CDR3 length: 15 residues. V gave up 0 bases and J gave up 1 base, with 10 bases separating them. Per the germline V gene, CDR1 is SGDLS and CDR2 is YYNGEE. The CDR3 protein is CASSVGVQANTEAFF. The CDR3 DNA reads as TGTGCCAGCAGCGTAGGAGTACAGGCGAACACTGAAGCTTTCTTT.

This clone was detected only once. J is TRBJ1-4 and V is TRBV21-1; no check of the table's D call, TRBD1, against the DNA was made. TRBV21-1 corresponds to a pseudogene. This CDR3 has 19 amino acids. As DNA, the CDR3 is TGTGCCAGCAGCAAAGAGGGGATGGGGTTGGGCGCAACTAATGAAAAACTGTTTTTT. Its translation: CASSKEGMGLGATNEKLFF.

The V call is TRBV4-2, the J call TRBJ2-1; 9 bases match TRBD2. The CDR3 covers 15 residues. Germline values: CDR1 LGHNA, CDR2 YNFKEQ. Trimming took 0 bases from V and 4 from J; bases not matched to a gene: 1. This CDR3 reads CASSQDTSGYNEQFF. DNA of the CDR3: TGTGCCAGCAGCCAAGATACTAGCGGGTACAATGAGCAGTTCTTC.

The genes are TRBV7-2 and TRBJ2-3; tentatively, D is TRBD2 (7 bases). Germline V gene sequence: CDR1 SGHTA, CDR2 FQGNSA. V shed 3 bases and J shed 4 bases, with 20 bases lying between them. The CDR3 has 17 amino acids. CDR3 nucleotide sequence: TGTGCCAGCAGCTTTGAGGGGGAGGGATTTAGAGCAGATACGCAGTATTTT. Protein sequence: CASSFEGEGFRADTQYF.

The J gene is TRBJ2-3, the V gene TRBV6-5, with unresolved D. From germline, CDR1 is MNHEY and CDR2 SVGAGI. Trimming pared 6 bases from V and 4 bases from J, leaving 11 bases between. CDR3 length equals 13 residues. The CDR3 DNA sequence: TGTGCCAGCAGACCTTCTAGGCCAGATACGCAGTATTTT. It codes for CASRPSRPDTQYF.

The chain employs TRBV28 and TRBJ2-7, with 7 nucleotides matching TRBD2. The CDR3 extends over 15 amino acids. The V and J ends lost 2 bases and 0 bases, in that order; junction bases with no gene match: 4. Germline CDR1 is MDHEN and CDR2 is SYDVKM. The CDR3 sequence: CASSLAGVFSYEQYF. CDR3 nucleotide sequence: TGTGCCAGCAGTTTAGCGGGAGTGTTCTCCTACGAGCAGTACTTC.

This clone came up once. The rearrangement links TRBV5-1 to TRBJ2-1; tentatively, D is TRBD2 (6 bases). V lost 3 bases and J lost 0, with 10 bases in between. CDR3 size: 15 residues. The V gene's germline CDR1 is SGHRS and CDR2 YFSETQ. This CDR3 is CASSWDGSSYNEQFF. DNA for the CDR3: TGCGCCAGCAGCTGGGACGGGAGCTCCTACAATGAGCAGTTCTTC.

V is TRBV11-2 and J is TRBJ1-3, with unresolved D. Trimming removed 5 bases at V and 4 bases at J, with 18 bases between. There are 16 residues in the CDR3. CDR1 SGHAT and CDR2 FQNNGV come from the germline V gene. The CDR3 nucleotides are TGTGCCAGCAGCCCCGTCCGGCAGGCCAGAGGAAACACCATATATTTT. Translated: CASSPVRQARGNTIYF.

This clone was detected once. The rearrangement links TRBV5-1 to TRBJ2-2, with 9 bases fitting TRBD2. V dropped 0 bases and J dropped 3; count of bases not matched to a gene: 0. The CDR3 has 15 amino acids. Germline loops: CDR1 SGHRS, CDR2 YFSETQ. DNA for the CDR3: TGCGCCAGCAGCTTGGTAGCGGGGGACACCGGGGAGCTGTTTTTT. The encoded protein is CASSLVAGDTGELFF.

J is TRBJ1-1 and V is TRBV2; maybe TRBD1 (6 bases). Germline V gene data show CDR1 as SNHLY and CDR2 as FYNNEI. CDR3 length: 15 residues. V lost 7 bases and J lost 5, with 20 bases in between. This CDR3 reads CASKPGAGQGTEAFF. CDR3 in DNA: TGTGCCAGCAAGCCGGGAGCGGGACAAGGGACTGAAGCTTTCTTT.

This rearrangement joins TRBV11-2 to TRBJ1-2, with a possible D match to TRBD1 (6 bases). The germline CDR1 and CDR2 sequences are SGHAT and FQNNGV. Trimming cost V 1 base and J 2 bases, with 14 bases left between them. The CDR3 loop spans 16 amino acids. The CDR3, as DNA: TGTGCCAGCAGCTTAGTGTTCAGGGGCCCGAACTATGGCTACACCTTC. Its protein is CASSLVFRGPNYGYTF. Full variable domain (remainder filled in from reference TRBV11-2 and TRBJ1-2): EAGVAQSPRYKIIEKRQSVAFWCNPISGHATLYWYQQILGQGPKLLIQFQNNGVVDDSQLPKDRFSAERLKGVDSTLKIQPAKLEDSAVYLCASSLVFRGPNYGYTFGSGTRLTVV.

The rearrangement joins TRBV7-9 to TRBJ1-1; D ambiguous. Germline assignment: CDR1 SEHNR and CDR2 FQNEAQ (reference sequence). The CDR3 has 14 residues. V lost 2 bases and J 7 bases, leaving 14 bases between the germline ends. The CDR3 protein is CASSLKGAVGEAFF. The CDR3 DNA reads TGTGCCAGCAGCTTAAAAGGCGCGGTTGGTGAAGCTTTCTTT.

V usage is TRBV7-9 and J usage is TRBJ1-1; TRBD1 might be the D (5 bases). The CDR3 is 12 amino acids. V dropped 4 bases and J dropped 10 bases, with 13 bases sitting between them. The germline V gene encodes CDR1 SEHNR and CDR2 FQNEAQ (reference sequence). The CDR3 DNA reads TGTGCCAGCAGCTGGGGCGATCGGCGAGCTTTCTTT. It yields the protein CASSWGDRRAFF.

The chain's CDR3 is CARKSGGSNYGYTF. The CDR3 coding sequence is TGCGCCAGGAAAAGCGGGGGCTCTAACTATGGCTACACCTTC. This chain uses TRBV23-1 with TRBJ1-2; D might be TRBD1 (6 bases). TRBV23-1 is classed as an ORF, of uncertain function. Between the trimmed V and J ends, which lost 9 bases and 0 bases, there was a span of 14 bases. The CDR3 is 14 amino acids.

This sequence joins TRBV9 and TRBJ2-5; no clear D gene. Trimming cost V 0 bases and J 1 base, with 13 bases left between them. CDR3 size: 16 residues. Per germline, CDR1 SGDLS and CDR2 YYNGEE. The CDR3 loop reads CASSVAPVNLQETQYF. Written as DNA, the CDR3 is TGTGCCAGCAGCGTAGCTCCAGTAAACCTCCAAGAGACCCAGTACTTC.

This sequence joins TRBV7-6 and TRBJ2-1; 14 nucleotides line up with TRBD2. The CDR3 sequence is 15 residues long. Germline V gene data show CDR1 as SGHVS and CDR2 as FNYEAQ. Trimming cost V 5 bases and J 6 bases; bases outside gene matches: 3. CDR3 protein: CASSLGTSGGNEQFF. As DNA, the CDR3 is TGTGCCAGCAGCCTAGGGACTAGCGGGGGCAATGAGCAGTTCTTC.

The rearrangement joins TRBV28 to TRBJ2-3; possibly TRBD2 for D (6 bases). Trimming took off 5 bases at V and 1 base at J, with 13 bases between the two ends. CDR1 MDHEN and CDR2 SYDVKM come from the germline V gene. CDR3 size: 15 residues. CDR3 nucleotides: TGTGCCAGCAGTCCCTTGCGCGGGGGCACAGATACGCAGTATTTT. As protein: CASSPLRGGTDTQYF.